Listed below are T cell receptor beta chains from one sample, sequenced in a study of shared clonotypes between healthy human individuals. Clones were read by immunoSEQ multiplex PCR, and TCRdb kept only the in-frame ones, dropping some. The sample yields 2 million to 2.5 million clones, approximately 93% seen once. The sample taken for sequencing was naive CD4+ T cells from PBMCs. The receptors were sampled from a man between 18 and 29 years old in good health. Some clones in this sample may be carry-over from other donors' samples. CDR3s include the opening cysteine and the closing phenylalanine or tryptophan. The order of the fields is V gene, D gene, J gene, clone size, CDR3 DNA, CDR3 protein. The D gene is left open where the match is weak. Part of the rows lack a size; the others show once, few, many or a class for expanded clones.

v_gene: TRBV28; d_gene: TRBD1; j_gene: TRBJ1-4; abundance: NA; CDR3nt: TGTGCCAGCAGTGGGCGGGACAGAACAACTAATGAAAAACTGTTTTTT; CDR3aa: CASSGRDRTTNEKLFF
v_gene: TRBV6-4; d_gene: TRBD1; j_gene: TRBJ2-7; abundance: NA; CDR3nt: TGTGCCAGCAGTGACTCAAGGACAGGGATAGGTTTCCACGAGCAGTACTTC; CDR3aa: CASSDSRTGIGFHEQYF
v_gene: TRBV15; d_gene: NA; j_gene: TRBJ2-1; abundance: NA; CDR3nt: TGTGCCACCAGCAGAGAACAAGCGCGGGATGAGCAGTTCTTC; CDR3aa: CATSREQARDEQFF
v_gene: TRBV14; d_gene: NA; j_gene: TRBJ2-5; abundance: NA; CDR3nt: TGTGCCAGCAGCCAAGATCGGGGGACCCAGTACTTC; CDR3aa: CASSQDRGTQYF
v_gene: TRBV6-1; d_gene: NA; j_gene: TRBJ2-5; abundance: NA; CDR3nt: TGTGCCAGCAGTGAAGAGGCCGCGAAGACCCAGTACTTC; CDR3aa: CASSEEAAKTQYF
v_gene: TRBV28; d_gene: TRBD1; j_gene: TRBJ1-4; abundance: NA; CDR3nt: TGTGCCAGCAGTTCGACAGGGGAGGGTGAAAAACTGTTTTTT; CDR3aa: CASSSTGEGEKLFF
v_gene: TRBV19; d_gene: TRBD1; j_gene: TRBJ2-7; abundance: NA; CDR3nt: TGTGCCAGTAGTCCGGACAGGGGATACGAGCAGTACTTC; CDR3aa: CASSPDRGYEQYF
v_gene: TRBV11-2; d_gene: NA; j_gene: TRBJ2-6; abundance: NA; CDR3nt: TGTGCCAGCAGTAAAAGCTCTGGGGCCAACGTCCTGACTTTC; CDR3aa: CASSKSSGANVLTF
v_gene: TRBV4-1; d_gene: NA; j_gene: TRBJ1-2; abundance: NA; CDR3nt: TGCGCCAGCAGCCAAGAATCAGGGAGGGAGTCTAATGGCTACACCTTC; CDR3aa: CASSQESGRESNGYTF
v_gene: TRBV29-1; d_gene: NA; j_gene: TRBJ1-1; abundance: NA; CDR3nt: TGCAGCGTTGAGCGGAGGGCGGGTAACACTGAAGCTTTCTTT; CDR3aa: CSVERRAGNTEAFF
v_gene: TRBV7-2; d_gene: TRBD2; j_gene: TRBJ2-2; abundance: NA; CDR3nt: TGTGCCAGCAGCTTAGCGGCCAGCGGGAGGGGTAACACCGGGGAGCTGTTTTTT; CDR3aa: CASSLAASGRGNTGELFF
v_gene: TRBV5-4; d_gene: NA; j_gene: TRBJ2-5; abundance: NA; CDR3nt: TGTGCCAGCAGCTTCGGCACAGGGTCTCGCGAGACCCAGTACTTC; CDR3aa: CASSFGTGSRETQYF
v_gene: TRBV27; d_gene: NA; j_gene: TRBJ1-2; abundance: once; CDR3nt: TGTGCCAGCAGTTTATTAATGGGAAATGGCTACACCTTC; CDR3aa: CASSLLMGNGYTF
v_gene: TRBV5-4; d_gene: TRBD2; j_gene: TRBJ2-1; abundance: NA; CDR3nt: TGTGCCAGCAGCCCGACTAGCGGGAGTTACAATGAGCAGTTCTTC; CDR3aa: CASSPTSGSYNEQFF
v_gene: TRBV7-2; d_gene: NA; j_gene: TRBJ2-5; abundance: once; CDR3nt: TGTGCCAGCAGCTCCCCTAGGGCGGGATTCGGCCAAGAGACCCAGTACTTC; CDR3aa: CASSSPRAGFGQETQYF
v_gene: TRBV28; d_gene: NA; j_gene: TRBJ1-4; abundance: NA; CDR3nt: TGTGCCAGCAGTGAGGGGTTTTCTTATGAAAAACTGTTTTTT; CDR3aa: CASSEGFSYEKLFF
v_gene: TRBV11-3; d_gene: NA; j_gene: TRBJ2-5; abundance: NA; CDR3nt: TGTGCCAGCAGCTTAGGTGCCGGAGTTGGCCAAGAGACCCAGTACTTC; CDR3aa: CASSLGAGVGQETQYF
v_gene: TRBV27; d_gene: NA; j_gene: TRBJ2-7; abundance: NA; CDR3nt: TGTGCCAGCCGCGTCCCTGCGCGCCGCTTCGAGCAGTACTTC; CDR3aa: CASRVPARRFEQYF
v_gene: TRBV29-1; d_gene: NA; j_gene: TRBJ2-1; abundance: once; CDR3nt: TGCAGCGCCCGGTTCCGGCGGGACGGGGAGCAGTTCTTC; CDR3aa: CSARFRRDGEQFF
v_gene: TRBV4-1; d_gene: NA; j_gene: TRBJ1-2; abundance: NA; CDR3nt: TGCGCCAGCAGCCAAGTTAACGAGGGGCGCGGCTACACCTTC; CDR3aa: CASSQVNEGRGYTF
v_gene: TRBV28; d_gene: NA; j_gene: TRBJ1-2; abundance: NA; CDR3nt: TGTGCCAGCAGTTTTCTTCTCTCTCCTTATGGCTACACCTTC; CDR3aa: CASSFLLSPYGYTF
v_gene: TRBV27; d_gene: NA; j_gene: TRBJ2-7; abundance: NA; CDR3nt: TGTGCCAGCAGCCAGGACGGAGTTTCCTACGAGCAGTACTTC; CDR3aa: CASSQDGVSYEQYF
v_gene: TRBV5-6; d_gene: NA; j_gene: TRBJ2-4; abundance: NA; CDR3nt: TGTGCCAGCAGCTTGGGGGGCCGAGGGGACATTCAGTACTTC; CDR3aa: CASSLGGRGDIQYF
v_gene: TRBV5-1; d_gene: NA; j_gene: TRBJ1-4; abundance: NA; CDR3nt: TGCGCCAGCAGCTTGGTTGAGGGTGAAAAACTGTTTTTT; CDR3aa: CASSLVEGEKLFF
v_gene: TRBV18; d_gene: NA; j_gene: TRBJ1-3; abundance: once; CDR3nt: TGTGCCAGCTCTCAAAACCAGCTTGGAAACACCATATATTTT; CDR3aa: CASSQNQLGNTIYF
v_gene: TRBV30; d_gene: NA; j_gene: TRBJ1-2; abundance: NA; CDR3nt: TGTGCCTGGGCGCTGAGCGGCTCCCAGGGTTATGGCTACACCTTC; CDR3aa: CAWALSGSQGYGYTF
v_gene: TRBV5-1; d_gene: NA; j_gene: TRBJ1-1; abundance: NA; CDR3nt: TGCGCCAGCAGCTTAGAAGGCCGAGGGACTGAAGCTTTCTTT; CDR3aa: CASSLEGRGTEAFF
v_gene: TRBV13; d_gene: TRBD2; j_gene: TRBJ2-2; abundance: NA; CDR3nt: TGTGCCAGCAGCTTAGGCCTAAGCGGGAGAGTATCCGGGGAGCTGTTTTTT; CDR3aa: CASSLGLSGRVSGELFF
v_gene: TRBV7-2; d_gene: TRBD2; j_gene: TRBJ2-7; abundance: NA; CDR3nt: TGTGCCAGCAGCTTACGCGGGAGTGTGTACGAGCAGTACTTC; CDR3aa: CASSLRGSVYEQYF
v_gene: TRBV11-3; d_gene: NA; j_gene: TRBJ1-1; abundance: NA; CDR3nt: TGTGCCAGCAGCTCGTCGCCCGGGACACAAGCTTTCTTT; CDR3aa: CASSSSPGTQAFF
v_gene: TRBV5-5; d_gene: NA; j_gene: TRBJ1-1; abundance: NA; CDR3nt: TGTGCCAGCAGCTGGACTCCTAACACTGAAGCTTTCTTT; CDR3aa: CASSWTPNTEAFF
v_gene: TRBV14; d_gene: NA; j_gene: TRBJ2-1; abundance: NA; CDR3nt: TGTGCCAACAGCCAAGAGCGGCCCGGGACACCTTTCAATGAGCAGTTCTTC; CDR3aa: CANSQERPGTPFNEQFF
v_gene: TRBV11-2; d_gene: NA; j_gene: TRBJ2-3; abundance: NA; CDR3nt: TGTGCCAGCAGTCAAAGGATTGTGGGCACAGATACGCAGTATTTT; CDR3aa: CASSQRIVGTDTQYF
v_gene: TRBV18; d_gene: TRBD1; j_gene: TRBJ2-5; abundance: NA; CDR3nt: TGTGCCAGCTCCCCCGGACAGGGGGAGGGAGAGACCCAGTACTTC; CDR3aa: CASSPGQGEGETQYF
v_gene: TRBV9; d_gene: NA; j_gene: TRBJ1-3; abundance: NA; CDR3nt: TGTGCCAGCAGCGTATCGATAGAAGCGGGAAACACCATATATTTT; CDR3aa: CASSVSIEAGNTIYF
v_gene: TRBV29-1; d_gene: NA; j_gene: TRBJ1-1; abundance: NA; CDR3nt: TGCAGCGTTGAGGGGGGGCCTGAAGCTTTCTTT; CDR3aa: CSVEGGPEAFF
v_gene: TRBV19; d_gene: TRBD1; j_gene: TRBJ2-1; abundance: once; CDR3nt: TGTGCCAGTAGTATGAACAGGGGTGATGTGTACAATGAGCAGTTCTTC; CDR3aa: CASSMNRGDVYNEQFF
v_gene: TRBV9; d_gene: NA; j_gene: TRBJ2-1; abundance: NA; CDR3nt: TGTGCCAGCAGCACCGGGGGGCTGGGACCCTCCTACAATGAGCAGTTCTTC; CDR3aa: CASSTGGLGPSYNEQFF
v_gene: TRBV28; d_gene: NA; j_gene: TRBJ1-1; abundance: few; CDR3nt: TGTGCCAATCCGTCCACCGGGGGCACTGAAGCTTTCTTT; CDR3aa: CANPSTGGTEAFF
v_gene: TRBV15; d_gene: NA; j_gene: TRBJ1-1; abundance: NA; CDR3nt: TGTGCCACCAGCAGAGACGGGAGGGATGGAACTGAAGCTTTCTTT; CDR3aa: CATSRDGRDGTEAFF
v_gene: TRBV6-4; d_gene: TRBD1; j_gene: TRBJ2-1; abundance: NA; CDR3nt: TGTGCCAGCAGAAGATCCGGGACAGGGGTCAATGAGCAGTTCTTC; CDR3aa: CASRRSGTGVNEQFF
v_gene: TRBV9; d_gene: NA; j_gene: TRBJ1-1; abundance: NA; CDR3nt: TGTGCCAGCAGCGGTGGAGGAAGTATGGTGAACACTGAAGCTTTCTTT; CDR3aa: CASSGGGSMVNTEAFF
v_gene: TRBV5-1; d_gene: NA; j_gene: TRBJ1-2; abundance: few; CDR3nt: TGCGCCAGCAGCTTGGCCTATAAACAGCCCAACTACACCTTC; CDR3aa: CASSLAYKQPNYTF
v_gene: TRBV28; d_gene: TRBD1; j_gene: TRBJ1-2; abundance: NA; CDR3nt: TGTGCCAGCAGTTTACGGGGGACAGTCTATGGCTACACCTTC; CDR3aa: CASSLRGTVYGYTF